The 11 T cell receptor beta chains listed next were all sequenced from one sample in a study of naive and memory T cell subsets. An equimolar mix of two oligonucleotides served as the beta constant-region primer for TRBC1 and TRBC2. The ligated cDNA underwent four PCR rounds using SP2 and nested alpha and beta constant-region primers. One entry per CDR3 protein, called by TCRdb with MiXCR from the UMI-ligation and nested PCR reads. The data hold over 8,500 distinct CDR3 sequences, with less than 7% observed a single time. Sequenced material: CD4+ TEMRA cells from blood. As to subset: effector memory re-expressing CD45RA, CD45RA+ CD27-. These receptors all stem from a human donor in good health.

This clonotype appeared many times. The chain couples TRBV20-1 to TRBJ2-2, with 7 bases that match TRBD2. Germline V gives CDR1 DFQATT, CDR2 SNEGSKA (reference sequence). The CDR3 loop spans 15 amino acids. The trim removed 0 bases at V and 5 bases at J, leaving 6 bases unmatched. Here the CDR3 reads CSARDHGGGTGELFF. The CDR3 DNA reads as TGCAGTGCTAGAGATCATGGGGGGGGAACCGGGGAGCTGTTTTTT.

This clonotype appeared many times. The CDR3 sequence is CASSQVSYGYTF. Here the CDR3 DNA reads TGTGCCAGCAGCCAAGTCTCCTATGGCTACACCTTC. The chain uses TRBV14 and TRBJ1-2; D gene unclear. V gave up 1 base and J gave up 4 bases, with 4 bases separating them. CDR3 size: 12 residues. Germline loops: CDR1 SGHDN, CDR2 FVKESK.

Ten or more counts support this clonotype. The CDR3 loop is CASSHSQGRTDTQYF. DNA of the CDR3: TGTGCCAGCAGCCACTCACAGGGGAGGACAGATACGCAGTATTTT. This sequence joins TRBV7-2 and TRBJ2-3, with a weak D call TRBD1 (7 bases). V dropped 5 bases and J dropped 3 bases, with 15 bases sitting between them. Germline V gene sequence: CDR1 SGHTA, CDR2 FQGNSA. The CDR3 length is 15 residues.

This clonotype was seen repeatedly, ten times or more. J is TRBJ2-7 and V is TRBV20-1, with D possibly TRBD2 on 6 matching bases. Between the trimmed V and J ends, which lost 6 bases and 0 bases, there was a span of 18 bases. The CDR3 is 15 amino acids. Germline assignment: CDR1 DFQATT and CDR2 SNEGSKA (reference sequence). This CDR3 is CSAKDPSESSYEQYF. In nucleotides, the CDR3 is TGCAGTGCGAAGGACCCTAGCGAGAGCTCCTACGAGCAGTACTTC.

The sample holds many counts of this clonotype. V and J are TRBV4-2 and TRBJ2-1; D might be TRBD2 (6 bases). V lost 4 bases and J lost 0, with 10 bases in between. CDR1 and CDR2 from the germline V gene are LGHNA and YNFKEQ. This CDR3 has 15 amino acids. In DNA form, the CDR3 reads TGTGCCAGCAGCCCGACTAGTGGCTCCTACAATGAGCAGTTCTTC. This sequence encodes CASSPTSGSYNEQFF.

CDR3 residues: CSVEGSNTDTQYF. The CDR3 DNA sequence: TGCAGCGTTGAGGGTAGCAACACAGATACGCAGTATTTT. This chain connects TRBV29-1 to TRBJ2-3; D is ambiguous. Trimming cost V 3 bases and J 2 bases, with 9 bases left between them. CDR3 size: 13 residues. Germline V lookup: CDR1 SQVTM, CDR2 ANQGSEA.

This clonotype was observed at least ten times. The V and J genes are TRBV4-2 and TRBJ2-2, with 8 positions matching TRBD2. The V gene's germline CDR1 is LGHNA and CDR2 YNFKEQ. The CDR3 runs 18 residues. J was trimmed by 5 bases and V by 0 bases; bases with no gene match: 11. The DNA of the CDR3 is TGTGCCAGCAGCCAAGATCCGCCCGGGAGGGTGGGGACCGGGGAGCTGTTTTTT. Translated, it gives CASSQDPPGRVGTGELFF.

This clonotype was seen ten or more times. This chain joins TRBV12-3 or TRBV12-4 and TRBJ2-1; D not certain. V dropped 6 bases and J dropped 0 bases, with 15 bases sitting between them. The CDR3 length is 16 residues. CDR3 sequence (DNA): TGTGCCAGCAGACCGAGAAGGCCCCTCTCCTACAATGAGCAGTTCTTC. It is translated as CASRPRRPLSYNEQFF.

This rearrangement joins TRBV12-3 or TRBV12-4 to TRBJ1-2, with TRBD1 as a possible D gene (5 bases). The CDR3 is 13 residues long. The V and J ends lost 6 bases and 3 bases respectively, with 11 bases between them. The CDR3 is CASRHQGYYGYTF. In DNA, the CDR3 is TGTGCCAGCAGACACCAGGGTTACTATGGCTACACCTTC.

This chain links TRBV7-2 with TRBJ2-7; weak D call: TRBD2 (7 bases). CDR1 SGHTA and CDR2 FQGNSA come from the germline V gene. Deletions cut 1 base from V and 4 bases from J, with 11 bases between. CDR3 length equals 14 residues. The CDR3 protein is CASSLEGGNYEQYF. CDR3 nucleotide sequence: TGTGCCAGCAGCTTAGAGGGGGGGAATTACGAGCAGTACTTC.

This clonotype was counted a few times. The V and J genes are TRBV5-6 and TRBJ1-1; D might be TRBD1 (6 bases). Trimming left V 2 bases short and J 0 bases short, with 11 bases between. Germline V gene lookup returns CDR1 SGHDT and CDR2 YYEEEE. The CDR3 loop spans 15 amino acids. In DNA form, the CDR3 reads TGTGCCAGCAGCTTCTGGCAGGGGTTGAACACTGAAGCTTTCTTT. Amino acids: CASSFWQGLNTEAFF.